The present T cell receptor beta chain was sequenced within a study of blood T cell repertoires in COVID-19. For the study at large: The United States, Italy and Spain were the sources of the acute and convalescent COVID-19 samples. T cells, B-cell-depleted T cells, or PBMCs provided the cDNA or gDNA that served as material.

The authors' processing: Amplification with reference gene primers provided the estimates of nucleated cell counts. The method was immunoSEQ multiplex PCR; TCRdb's version includes in-frame clones alone and lacks a portion of them. Clonal size and the V and J genes are those of that table, whereas D and trimming came from the DNA. The sample shows 75,000 to 90,000 clones, around 80% of them seen only once. With 7 bases removed from V and 0 bases from J, the gap between germline ends came to 12 bases. Per the germline V gene, CDR1 is SQVTM and CDR2 is ANQGSEA. The CDR3 runs 13 residues. The chain has TRBV29-1 and TRBJ2-5; maybe TRBD2 (5 bases). The TCR originated in a woman aged 40 to 55 with active or convalescent COVID-19. Source material: peripheral blood. This CDR3 reads CSAADSNQETQYF. As DNA, the CDR3 is TGCAGCGCTGCGGACTCCAACCAAGAGACCCAGTACTTC.